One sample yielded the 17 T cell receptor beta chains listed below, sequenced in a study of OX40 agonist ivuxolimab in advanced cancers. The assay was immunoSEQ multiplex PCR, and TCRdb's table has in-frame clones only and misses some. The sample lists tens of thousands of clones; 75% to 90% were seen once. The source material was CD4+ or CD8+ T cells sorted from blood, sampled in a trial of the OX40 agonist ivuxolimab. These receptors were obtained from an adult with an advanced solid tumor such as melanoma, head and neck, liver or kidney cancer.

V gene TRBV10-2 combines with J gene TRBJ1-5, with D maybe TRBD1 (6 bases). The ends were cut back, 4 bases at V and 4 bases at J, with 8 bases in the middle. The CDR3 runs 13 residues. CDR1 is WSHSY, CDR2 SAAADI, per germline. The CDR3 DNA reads TGCGCCAGCAGTGTAGGGGGGAATCAGCCCCAGCATTTT. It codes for CASSVGGNQPQHF.

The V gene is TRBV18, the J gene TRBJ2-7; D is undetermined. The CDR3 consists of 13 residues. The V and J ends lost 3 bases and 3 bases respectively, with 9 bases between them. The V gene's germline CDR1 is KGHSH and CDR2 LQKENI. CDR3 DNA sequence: TGTGCCAGCTCACCGTCGCAGAACTACGAGCAGTACGTC. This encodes CASSPSQNYEQYV.

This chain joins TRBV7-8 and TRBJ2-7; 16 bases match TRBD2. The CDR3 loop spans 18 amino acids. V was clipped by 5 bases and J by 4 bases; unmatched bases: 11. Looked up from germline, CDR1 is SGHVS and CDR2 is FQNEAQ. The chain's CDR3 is CASSPGLAGGLIYYEQYF. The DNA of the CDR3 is TGTGCCAGCAGCCCGGGACTAGCGGGAGGGCTTATCTATTACGAGCAGTACTTC.

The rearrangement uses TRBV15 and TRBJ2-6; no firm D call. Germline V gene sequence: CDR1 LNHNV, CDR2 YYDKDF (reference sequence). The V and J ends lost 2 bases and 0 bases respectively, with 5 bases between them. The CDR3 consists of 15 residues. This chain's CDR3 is CATSRWDSGANVLTF. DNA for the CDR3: TGTGCCACCAGCAGATGGGACTCTGGGGCCAACGTCCTGACTTTC. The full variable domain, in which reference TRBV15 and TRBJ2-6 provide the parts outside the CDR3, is DAMVIQNPRYQVTQFGKPVTLSCSQTLNHNVMYWYQQKSSQAPKLLFHYYDKDFNNEADTPDNFQSRRPNTSFCFLDIRSPGLGDTAMYLCATSRWDSGANVLTFGAGSRLTVL.

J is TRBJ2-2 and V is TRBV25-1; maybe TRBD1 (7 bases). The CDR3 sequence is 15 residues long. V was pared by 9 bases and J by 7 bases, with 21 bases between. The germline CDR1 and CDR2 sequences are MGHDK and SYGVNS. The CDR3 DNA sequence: TGTGCCAGTGGGTCGGGGCCGCAGGGGGGCGGGGAGCTGTTTTTT. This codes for CASGSGPQGGGELFF.

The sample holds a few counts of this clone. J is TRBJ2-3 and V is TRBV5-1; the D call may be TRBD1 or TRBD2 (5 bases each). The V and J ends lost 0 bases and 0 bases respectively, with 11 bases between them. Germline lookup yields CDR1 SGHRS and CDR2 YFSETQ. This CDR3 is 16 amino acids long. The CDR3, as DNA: TGCGCCAGCAGCTTGGATGGGGACCTTAGCACAGATACGCAGTATTTT. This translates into CASSLDGDLSTDTQYF.

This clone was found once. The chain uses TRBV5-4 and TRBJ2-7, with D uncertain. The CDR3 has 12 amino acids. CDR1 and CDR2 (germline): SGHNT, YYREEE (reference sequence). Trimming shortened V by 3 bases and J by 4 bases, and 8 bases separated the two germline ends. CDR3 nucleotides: TGTGCCAGCAGCTACGACAATTACGAGCAGTACGTC. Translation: CASSYDNYEQYV.

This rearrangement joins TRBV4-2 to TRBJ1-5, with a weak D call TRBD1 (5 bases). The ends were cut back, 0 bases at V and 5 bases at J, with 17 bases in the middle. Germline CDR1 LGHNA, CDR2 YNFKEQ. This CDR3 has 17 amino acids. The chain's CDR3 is CASSQDSPGTYDQPQHF. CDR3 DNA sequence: TGTGCCAGCAGCCAAGATTCCCCAGGGACGTACGATCAGCCCCAGCATTTT.

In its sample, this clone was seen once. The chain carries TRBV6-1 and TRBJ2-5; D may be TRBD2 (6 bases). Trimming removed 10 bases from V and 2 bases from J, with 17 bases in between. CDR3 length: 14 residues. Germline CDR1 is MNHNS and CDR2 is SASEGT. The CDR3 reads CATSNTGVQETQYF. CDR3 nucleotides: TGTGCCACCTCCAACACGGGGGTTCAAGAGACCCAGTACTTC.

The CDR3: CSVDERGANEQYF. CDR3 coding DNA: TGCAGCGTTGATGAGAGGGGTGCCAACGAGCAGTACTTC. The rearrangement joins TRBV29-1 to TRBJ2-7; D possibly uses TRBD1 or TRBD2 (5 bases each). This CDR3 contains 13 residues. The V gene's germline CDR1 is SQVTM and CDR2 ANQGSEA. Trimming took 3 bases from V and 5 from J, leaving 14 bases between them.

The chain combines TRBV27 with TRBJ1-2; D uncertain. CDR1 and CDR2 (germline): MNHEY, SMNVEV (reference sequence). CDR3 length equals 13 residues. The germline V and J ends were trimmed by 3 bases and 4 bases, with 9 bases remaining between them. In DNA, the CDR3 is TGTGCCAGCAGTTTGGTGGGGAGCTATGGCTACACCTTC. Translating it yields CASSLVGSYGYTF.

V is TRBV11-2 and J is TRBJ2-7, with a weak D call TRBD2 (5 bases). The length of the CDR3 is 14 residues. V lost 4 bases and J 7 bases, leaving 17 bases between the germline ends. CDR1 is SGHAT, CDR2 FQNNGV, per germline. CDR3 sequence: CASSSNAGRTEQYF. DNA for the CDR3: TGTGCCAGCAGCTCTAATGCCGGACGGACTGAGCAGTACTTC.

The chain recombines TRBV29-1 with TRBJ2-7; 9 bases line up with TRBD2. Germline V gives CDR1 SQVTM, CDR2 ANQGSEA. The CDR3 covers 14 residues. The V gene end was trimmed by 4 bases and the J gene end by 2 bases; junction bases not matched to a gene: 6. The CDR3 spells CSVGLTSGTYEQYF. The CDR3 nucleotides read TGCAGCGTTGGCTTGACTAGCGGAACCTACGAGCAGTACTTC.

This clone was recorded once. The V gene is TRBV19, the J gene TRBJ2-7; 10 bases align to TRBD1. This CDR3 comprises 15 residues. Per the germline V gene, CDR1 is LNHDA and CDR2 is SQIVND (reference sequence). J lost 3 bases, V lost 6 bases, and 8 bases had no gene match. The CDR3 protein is CASSVRDRGIYEQYF. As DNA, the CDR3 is TGTGCCAGTAGCGTTCGGGACAGGGGTATCTACGAGCAGTACTTC.

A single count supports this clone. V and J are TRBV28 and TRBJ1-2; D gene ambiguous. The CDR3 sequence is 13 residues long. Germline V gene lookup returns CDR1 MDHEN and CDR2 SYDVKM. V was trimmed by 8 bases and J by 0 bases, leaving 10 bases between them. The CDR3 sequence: CASYDTSNYGYTF. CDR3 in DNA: TGTGCCAGCTACGACACCTCTAACTATGGCTACACCTTC.

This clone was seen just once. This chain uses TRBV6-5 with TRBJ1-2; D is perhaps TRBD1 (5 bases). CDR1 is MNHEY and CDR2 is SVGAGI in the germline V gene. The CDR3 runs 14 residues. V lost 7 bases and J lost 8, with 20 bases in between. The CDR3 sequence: CASTPRQGIAGYTF. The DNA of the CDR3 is TGTGCCAGCACCCCCCGTCAGGGAATCGCCGGCTACACCTTC.

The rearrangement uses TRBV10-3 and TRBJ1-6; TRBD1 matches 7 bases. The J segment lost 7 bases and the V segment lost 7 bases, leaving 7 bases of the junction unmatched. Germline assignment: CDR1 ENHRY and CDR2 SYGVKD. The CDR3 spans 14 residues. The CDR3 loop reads CAINTGAGNSPLHF. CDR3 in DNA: TGTGCCATCAACACAGGGGCAGGGAATTCACCCCTCCACTTT.